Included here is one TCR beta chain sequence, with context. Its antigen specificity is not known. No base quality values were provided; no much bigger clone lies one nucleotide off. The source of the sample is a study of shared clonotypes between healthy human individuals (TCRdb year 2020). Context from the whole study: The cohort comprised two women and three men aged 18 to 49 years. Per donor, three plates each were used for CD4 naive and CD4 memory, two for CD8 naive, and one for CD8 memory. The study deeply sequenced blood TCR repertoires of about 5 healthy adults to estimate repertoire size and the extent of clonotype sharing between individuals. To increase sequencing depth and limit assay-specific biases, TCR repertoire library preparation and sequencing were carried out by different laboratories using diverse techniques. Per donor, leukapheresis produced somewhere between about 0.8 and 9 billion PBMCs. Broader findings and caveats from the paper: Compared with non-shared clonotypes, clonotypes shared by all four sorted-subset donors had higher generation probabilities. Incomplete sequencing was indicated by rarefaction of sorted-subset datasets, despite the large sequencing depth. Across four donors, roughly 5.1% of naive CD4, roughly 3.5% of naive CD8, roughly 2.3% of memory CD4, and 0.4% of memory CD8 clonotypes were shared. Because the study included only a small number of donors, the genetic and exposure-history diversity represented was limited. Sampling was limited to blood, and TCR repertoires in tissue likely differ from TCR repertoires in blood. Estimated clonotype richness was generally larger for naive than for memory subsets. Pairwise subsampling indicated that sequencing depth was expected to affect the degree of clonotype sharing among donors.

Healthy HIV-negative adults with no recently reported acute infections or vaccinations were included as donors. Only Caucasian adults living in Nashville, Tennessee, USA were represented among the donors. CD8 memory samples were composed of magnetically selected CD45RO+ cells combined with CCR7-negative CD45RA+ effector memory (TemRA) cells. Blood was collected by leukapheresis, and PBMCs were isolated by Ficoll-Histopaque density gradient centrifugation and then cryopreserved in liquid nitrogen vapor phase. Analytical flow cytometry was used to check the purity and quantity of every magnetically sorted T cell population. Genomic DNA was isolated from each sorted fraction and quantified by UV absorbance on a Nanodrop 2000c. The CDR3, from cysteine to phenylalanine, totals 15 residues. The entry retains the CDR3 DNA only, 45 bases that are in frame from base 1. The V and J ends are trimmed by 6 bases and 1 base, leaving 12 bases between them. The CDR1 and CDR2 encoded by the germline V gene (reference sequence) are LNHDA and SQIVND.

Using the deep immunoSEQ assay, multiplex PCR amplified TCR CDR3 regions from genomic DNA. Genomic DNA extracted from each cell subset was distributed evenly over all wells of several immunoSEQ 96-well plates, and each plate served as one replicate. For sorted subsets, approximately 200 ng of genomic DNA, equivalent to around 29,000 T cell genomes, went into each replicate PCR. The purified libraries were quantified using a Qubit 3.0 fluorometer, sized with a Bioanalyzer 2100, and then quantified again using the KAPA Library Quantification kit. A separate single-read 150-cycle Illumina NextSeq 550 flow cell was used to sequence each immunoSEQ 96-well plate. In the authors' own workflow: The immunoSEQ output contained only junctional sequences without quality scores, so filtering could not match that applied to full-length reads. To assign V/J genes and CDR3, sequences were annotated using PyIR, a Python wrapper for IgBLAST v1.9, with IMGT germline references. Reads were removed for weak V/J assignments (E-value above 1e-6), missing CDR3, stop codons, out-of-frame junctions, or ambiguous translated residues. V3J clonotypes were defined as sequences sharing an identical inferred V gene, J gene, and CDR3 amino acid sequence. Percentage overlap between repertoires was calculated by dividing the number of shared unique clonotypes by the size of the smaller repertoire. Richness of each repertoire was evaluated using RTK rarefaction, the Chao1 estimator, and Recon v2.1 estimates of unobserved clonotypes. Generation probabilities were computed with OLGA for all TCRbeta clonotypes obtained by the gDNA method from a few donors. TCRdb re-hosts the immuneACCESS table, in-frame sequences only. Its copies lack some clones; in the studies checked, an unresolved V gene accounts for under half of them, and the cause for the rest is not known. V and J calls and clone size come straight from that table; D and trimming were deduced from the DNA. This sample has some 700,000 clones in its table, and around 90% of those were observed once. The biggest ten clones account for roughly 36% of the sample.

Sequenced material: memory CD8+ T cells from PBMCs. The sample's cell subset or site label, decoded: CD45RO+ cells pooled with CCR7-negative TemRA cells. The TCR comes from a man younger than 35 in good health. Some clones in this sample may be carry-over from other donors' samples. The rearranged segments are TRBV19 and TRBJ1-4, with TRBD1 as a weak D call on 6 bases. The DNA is TGTGCCAGTAGCACTGACAGGCGAACTAATGAAAAACTGTTTTTT. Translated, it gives CASSTDRRTNEKLFF.